The T cell receptor (beta chain) under discussion was sequenced for a study of cytomegalovirus exposure and HLA in healthy donors. For the study at large: Previous work identified roughly 110 million unique TCR beta sequences from some 170 million T cells.

The PCR was carried out with 60 Vbeta primers and 13 Jbeta primers. Assay: immunoSEQ multiplex PCR; the TCRdb copy retains only in-frame clones and omits some. This sample carries more than 200,000 clones, roughly 79% of them seen once, and the ten largest clones take around 2%. CDR1 is LNHNV, CDR2 YYDKDF, per germline (reference sequence). The CDR3 is 15 amino acids. V dropped 0 bases and J dropped 1 base, with 9 bases sitting between them. Healthy bone marrow donors made up the cohort. Source material: PBMCs. J is TRBJ1-1 and V is TRBV15; D unclear. The TCR sequence derives from a young man in good health and CMV-seronegative. The CDR3 protein is CATSRDGVPNTEAFF. DNA of the CDR3: TGTGCCACCAGCAGAGACGGGGTTCCGAACACTGAAGCTTTCTTT. The full variable domain, its missing parts supplied by reference TRBV15 and TRBJ1-1, is DAMVIQNPRYQVTQFGKPVTLSCSQTLNHNVMYWYQQKSSQAPKLLFHYYDKDFNNEADTPDNFQSRRPNTSFCFLDIRSPGLGDTAMYLCATSRDGVPNTEAFFGQGTRLTVV.